A selection of T cell receptor beta chains follows, all from one sample in a study of radiotherapy plus CTLA-4 blockade in lung cancer. Repertoires were generated with immunoSEQ multiplex PCR, while TCRdb's copy carries only in-frame clones and drops some. The data contain tens of thousands of clones, about 70% of them singletons. The sequenced sample was peripheral blood, obtained from a patient treated with radiotherapy plus ipilimumab. The receptor source for this set is a human donor with non-small cell lung cancer whose response to radiotherapy plus ipilimumab could not be evaluated. Both conserved end residues are part of each CDR3. D genes are given only for firm matches. Size is stated for part of the rows, as once, few or many counts, or as a class when the clone is expanded.

J | V | size | D | CDR3 | DNA
TRBJ1-1 | TRBV2 | . | . | CASSAQTYTEAFF | TGTGCCAGCAGTGCACAGACCTACACTGAAGCTTTCTTT
TRBJ2-7 | TRBV30 | once | TRBD2 | CAWSLLLAGPQYEQYF | TGTGCCTGGAGTCTTCTTCTAGCGGGACCCCAATACGAGCAGTACTTC
TRBJ1-4 | TRBV19 | few | TRBD1 | CASSQTLTGVGEKLFF | TGTGCCAGTAGCCAGACTTTGACAGGGGTGGGAGAAAAACTGTTTTTT
TRBJ1-5 | TRBV6-1 | once | TRBD1 | CASNDRDNQPQHF | TGTGCCAGCAACGACAGGGACAATCAGCCCCAGCATTTT
TRBJ2-4 | TRBV11-2 | . | TRBD1 | CASSFYRGRRNIQYF | TGTGCCAGCAGCTTTTACAGGGGGCGGCGAAACATTCAGTACTTC
TRBJ1-2 | TRBV5-4 | . | . | CASSPEWSDGYTF | TGTGCCAGCAGCCCCGAATGGTCAGATGGCTACACCTTC
TRBJ1-2 | TRBV28 | . | . | CASSLTQGGGYTF | TGTGCCAGCAGTTTAACGCAGGGAGGCGGCTACACCTTC
TRBJ1-6 | TRBV18 | . | . | CASSNSNNSPLHF | TGTGCCAGCTCTAACAGTAATAATTCACCCCTCCACTTT
TRBJ1-5 | TRBV28 | . | . | CASSPERVSQHF | TGTGCCAGCAGCCCCGAAAGAGTGTCCCAGCATTTT
TRBJ2-5 | TRBV5-4 | few | . | CASSSQGHETQYF | TGTGCCAGCAGCTCACAGGGACATGAGACCCAGTACTTC
TRBJ2-7 | TRBV14 | once | . | CASSQVTSRFYEQYF | TGTGCCAGCAGCCAAGTGACGTCGAGGTTCTACGAGCAGTACTTC
TRBJ1-2 | TRBV18 | . | TRBD1 | CASSGQGGVGYTF | TGTGCCAGCTCCGGACAGGGGGGAGTTGGCTACACCTTC
TRBJ1-5 | TRBV4-3 | few | . | CASSQVRGGNQPQHF | TGCGCCAGCAGCCAAGTTCGGGGTGGCAATCAGCCCCAGCATTTT
TRBJ2-7 | TRBV27 | few | . | CASSFGGSGGEQYF | TGTGCCAGCAGTTTTGGGGGGAGTGGTGGCGAGCAGTACTTC
TRBJ1-1 | TRBV30 | . | . | CAWSLTTNTEAFF | TGTGCCTGGAGTCTAACCACGAACACTGAAGCTTTCTTT
TRBJ1-1 | TRBV5-4 | . | . | CASSGGGGSMNTEAFF | TGTGCCAGCAGCGGGGGCGGGGGGAGTATGAACACTGAAGCTTTCTTT
TRBJ1-1 | TRBV19 | . | TRBD1 | CASSIGPSEQGATEAFF | TGTGCCAGTAGTATCGGTCCCTCTGAACAGGGGGCCACTGAAGCTTTCTTT
TRBJ2-7 | TRBV28 | . | . | CASSSRAGATYEQYF | TGTGCCAGCAGCTCAAGAGCAGGGGCAACCTACGAGCAGTACTTC
TRBJ1-2 | TRBV19 | . | TRBD1 | CASSLYYRDRGGNGYTF | TGTGCCAGTAGTCTATATTACCGGGACAGGGGGGGAAATGGCTACACCTTC
TRBJ2-7 | TRBV14 | . | . | CASSLSYGQGHEQYF | TGTGCCAGCAGCCTATCCTATGGGCAGGGTCACGAGCAGTACTTC
TRBJ1-5 | TRBV4-1 | . | TRBD1 | CASSQSGQERNQPQHF | TGCGCCAGCAGCCAATCGGGACAGGAGCGCAATCAGCCCCAGCATTTT
TRBJ2-7 | TRBV6-5 | many | . | CASSWEETLVEQYF | TGTGCCAGCAGTTGGGAGGAAACCCTAGTAGAGCAGTACTTC
TRBJ2-5 | TRBV5-6 | . | TRBD1 | CASSFWTGQETQYF | TGTGCCAGCAGCTTTTGGACAGGGCAAGAGACCCAGTACTTC
TRBJ2-7 | TRBV19 | . | . | CASSLVQGGEQYF | TGTGCCAGTAGTCTTGTCCAGGGCGGTGAGCAGTACTTC
TRBJ2-7 | TRBV6-5 | . | . | CASTRTRDYEQYF | TGTGCCAGCACGCGGACCAGGGATTACGAGCAGTACTTC
TRBJ1-2 | TRBV5-6 | few | TRBD1 | CASSPGQGYRGYTF | TGTGCCAGCAGCCCAGGACAGGGATACCGTGGCTACACCTTC
TRBJ2-3 | TRBV27 | . | . | CASSSSRETYTQYF | TGTGCCAGCAGTTCGTCCCGGGAGACCTATACGCAGTATTTT
TRBJ2-2 | TRBV4-1 | once | . | CASSQPSAEVERPGTGELFF | TGCGCCAGCAGCCAGCCCTCCGCGGAGGTCGAGCGGCCGGGCACCGGGGAGCTGTTTTTT
TRBJ1-3 | TRBV2 | few | . | CASSQDISGNTIYF | TGTGCCAGCAGTCAGGACATCTCTGGAAACACCATATATTTT
TRBJ2-5 | TRBV6-5 | . | TRBD1 | CASSHRDRRQETQYF | TGTGCCAGCAGCCACCGGGACAGACGCCAAGAGACCCAGTACTTC
TRBJ2-1 | TRBV19 | few | TRBD2 | CASSTQGGLAVINEQFF | TGTGCCAGTAGTACCCAAGGAGGACTAGCGGTGATCAATGAGCAGTTCTTC
TRBJ2-5 | TRBV2 | . | TRBD2 | CASSRLAGGDQETQYF | TGTGCCAGCAGCCGACTAGCGGGAGGTGATCAAGAGACCCAGTACTTC